Listed below are T cell receptor beta chains from one sample, sequenced in a study of cytomegalovirus exposure and HLA in healthy donors. The table came from immunoSEQ multiplex PCR; TCRdb's copy has only in-frame clones and leaves some out. The data hold 130,000 or so clones, with approximately 65% observed a single time. The sequencing input was PBMCs. Receptors were obtained from a man aged 18 to 29 in good health and CMV-seronegative. The CDR3 runs from the conserved cysteine through the conserved F or W. The D gene is left open where the match is weak. Clone size appears in some rows only: once, few, many, or a class for an expanded clone.

size | D | J | V | length | DNA | CDR3
once | . | TRBJ1-1 | TRBV6-5 | 15 | TGTGCCAGCAGTTACTTCGGGGGGGCTAACACTGAAGCTTTCTTT | CASSYFGGANTEAFF
once | TRBD1 | TRBJ2-4 | TRBV18 | 13 | TGTGCCAGCTCGTACGGACAGGTAACCATTCAGTACTTC | CASSYGQVTIQYF
. | TRBD1 | TRBJ1-1 | TRBV5-5 | 16 | TGTGCCAGCAGCTTGGACAGGGGGTTTTTGAACACTGAAGCTTTCTTT | CASSLDRGFLNTEAFF
. | . | TRBJ1-5 | TRBV30 | 16 | TGTGCCTGGAGTGGACCCCAGGGCGTCAGCAATCAGCCCCAGCATTTT | CAWSGPQGVSNQPQHF
. | TRBD1 | TRBJ2-7 | TRBV27 | 12 | TGTGCCAGCAGTTCACAGGGGAACGAGCAGTACTTC | CASSSQGNEQYF
. | TRBD1 | TRBJ1-2 | TRBV25-1 | 13 | TGTGCCAGCACTAGAGGGACAGGGGGCGGCTACACCTTC | CASTRGTGGGYTF
. | . | TRBJ1-2 | TRBV28 | 13 | TGTGCCAGCTTGTTAAGTAGCGCGGAGGGCTACACCTTC | CASLLSSAEGYTF
. | . | TRBJ2-2 | TRBV10-3 | 13 | TGTGCCATCACTCCGCAGGACACCGGGGAGCTGTTTTTT | CAITPQDTGELFF
. | TRBD1 | TRBJ2-5 | TRBV28 | 16 | TGTGCCAGCAGTTTCTGGGACAGGGGGCCCCAAGAGACCCAGTACTTC | CASSFWDRGPQETQYF
. | . | TRBJ1-2 | TRBV19 | 15 | TGTGCCAGTAGTATGGAGTCGGAGGGCTTCTATGGCTACACCTTC | CASSMESEGFYGYTF
. | . | TRBJ1-3 | TRBV7-9 | 13 | TGTGCCAGCAGTGTTACAACTGGAAACACCATATATTTT | CASSVTTGNTIYF
. | TRBD2 | TRBJ2-1 | TRBV5-1 | 15 | TGCGCCAGCAGCCCTGGACTAGGATCCTACAATGAGCAGTTCTTC | CASSPGLGSYNEQFF
. | . | TRBJ2-3 | TRBV10-2 | 14 | TGCGCCAGCAGACTAGGAGCCCCAACAGATACGCAGTATTTT | CASRLGAPTDTQYF
. | TRBD1 | TRBJ1-2 | TRBV7-9 | 14 | TGTGCCAGCAGGGGGACAGGGGAGGGCTATGGCTACACCTTC | CASRGTGEGYGYTF
few | . | TRBJ2-2 | TRBV9 | 14 | TGTGCCAGCAGCTCCGGAGGGCCCAGCGGGGAGCTGTTTTTT | CASSSGGPSGELFF
once | TRBD1 | TRBJ2-7 | TRBV27 | 16 | TGTGCCAGCAGAACCCTTCTTGCAGGGGGCACCTACGAGCAGTACTTC | CASRTLLAGGTYEQYF
few | . | TRBJ1-5 | TRBV6-5 | 14 | TGTGCCAGCAGTTACGGTAGGGGGTATCAGCCCCAGCATTTT | CASSYGRGYQPQHF
. | . | TRBJ1-2 | TRBV5-1 | 17 | TGCGCCAGCAGCTGGGGCCCAGGGTTGGGGACTAACTATGGCTACACCTTC | CASSWGPGLGTNYGYTF
. | . | TRBJ2-6 | TRBV27 | 17 | TGTGCCAGCAGTTTAAGGGGCGTCAACTCTGGGGCCAACGTCCTGACTTTC | CASSLRGVNSGANVLTF
. | TRBD1 | TRBJ1-1 | TRBV5-4 | 13 | TGTGCCAGCAGCTCCGACAGGGGAGGTGAAGCTTTCTTT | CASSSDRGGEAFF